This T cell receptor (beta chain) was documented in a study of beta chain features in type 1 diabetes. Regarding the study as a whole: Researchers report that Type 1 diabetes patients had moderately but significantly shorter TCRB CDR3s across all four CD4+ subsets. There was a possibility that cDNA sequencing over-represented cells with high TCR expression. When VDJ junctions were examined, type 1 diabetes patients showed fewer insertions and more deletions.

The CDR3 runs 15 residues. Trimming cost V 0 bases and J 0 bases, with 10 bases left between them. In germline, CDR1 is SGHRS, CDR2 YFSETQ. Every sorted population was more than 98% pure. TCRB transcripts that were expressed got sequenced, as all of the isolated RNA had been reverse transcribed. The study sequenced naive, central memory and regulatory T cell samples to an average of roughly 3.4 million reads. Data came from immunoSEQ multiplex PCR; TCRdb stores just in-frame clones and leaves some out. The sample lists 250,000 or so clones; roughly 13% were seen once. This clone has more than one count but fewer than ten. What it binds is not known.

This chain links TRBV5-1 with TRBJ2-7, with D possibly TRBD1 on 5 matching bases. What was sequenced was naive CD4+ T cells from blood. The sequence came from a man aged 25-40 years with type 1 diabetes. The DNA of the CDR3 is TGCGCCAGCAGCTTGGTCGGTGACAGCTCCTACGAGCAGTACTTC. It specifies CASSLVGDSSYEQYF.